These T cell receptor beta chains were read from a single sample in a study of blood T cell repertoires in COVID-19. TCRdb's copy holds only in-frame clones and misses some; the assay was immunoSEQ multiplex PCR. The repertoire consists of more than 60,000 clones, with 74% occurring once and the leading ten covering 2.5% to 3%. Input material: peripheral blood. The receptors stem from a human donor with acute or convalescent COVID-19. The donor label of this sample is uncertain. CDR3s include the opening cysteine and the closing phenylalanine or tryptophan. D genes are given only for firm matches. Clone size appears in some rows only: once, few, many, or a class for an expanded clone.

TRBJ2-6 TRBV13 - - TGTGCCAGCAGCTTTTCTGTGGAACCAGGGGTTGGGGCCAACGTCCTGACTTTC CASSFSVEPGVGANVLTF
TRBJ1-2 TRBV3-1/TRBV3-2 - TRBD1 TGTGCCAGCAGGAGGCAGGGGGCAGGGGGCTACACCTTC CASRRQGAGGYTF
TRBJ2-7 TRBV7-6 once TRBD2 TGTGCCAGCAGCTTAGAACTAGCGGGCCAGGACGAGCAGTACTTC CASSLELAGQDEQYF
TRBJ2-1 TRBV7-2 - - TGTGCCAGCAGCCCCGGGGGAGGGGGGAGCAATGAGCAGTTCTTC CASSPGGGGSNEQFF
TRBJ1-4 TRBV7-2 few - TGTGCCAGCAGCTCGGGGGGGATGGTTGAAAAACTGTTTTTT CASSSGGMVEKLFF
TRBJ1-1 TRBV2 - - TGTGCCAGCGGACAGCAGGATCTCGCTTTCTTT CASGQQDLAFF
TRBJ1-2 TRBV7-2 - - TGTGCCAGCAGCTTAAATCGGGGAAGCGGTGGCTACACCTTC CASSLNRGSGGYTF
TRBJ2-1 TRBV7-9 - TRBD2 TGTGCCAGCAGCTTAGATCGGGGGGGCCTCAACAATGAGCAGTTCTTC CASSLDRGGLNNEQFF
TRBJ2-5 TRBV18 - - TGTGCCAGCTCGCAGGACAGTCAAGAGACCCAGTACTTC CASSQDSQETQYF
TRBJ2-1 TRBV25-1 - TRBD2 TGTGCCAGCTCGCCTGTAGCGGGAGACTCCTACAATGAGCAGTTCTTC CASSPVAGDSYNEQFF
TRBJ1-6 TRBV9 - TRBD1 TGTGCCAGCAGCCTGACAGGGGATAATTCACCCCTCCACTTT CASSLTGDNSPLHF
TRBJ1-6 TRBV5-1 - - TGCGCCAGCAGCTTGGGGCAGGGCGGTTCACCCCTCCACTTT CASSLGQGGSPLHF
TRBJ1-1 TRBV4-2 - - TGTGCCAGCAGCCGAACAAGACCCAGGGCCACTGAAGCTTTCTTT CASSRTRPRATEAFF
TRBJ2-1 TRBV7-9 - TRBD2 TGTGCCAGCAGCTTAGGGGGCGGGAGGTCGGGCAATGAGCAGTTCTTC CASSLGGGRSGNEQFF
TRBJ1-4 TRBV5-4 - TRBD1 TGTGCCAGCAGCCCGGGACAGTTTAATGAAAAACTGTTTTTT CASSPGQFNEKLFF
TRBJ2-1 TRBV5-4 - TRBD2 TGTGCCAGCAGCTTAGATCCCGGGAGGGCCTACAATGAGCAGTTCTTC CASSLDPGRAYNEQFF
TRBJ2-7 TRBV4-3 once TRBD1 TGCGCCAGCAGCCAAGAGGTGGTTTTGGGACAGGGTTCCTACGAGCAGTACTTC CASSQEVVLGQGSYEQYF
TRBJ1-1 TRBV19 - - TGTGCCAGTAGTATCGGACGGCTAGCCATGAACACTGAAGCTTTCTTT CASSIGRLAMNTEAFF
TRBJ2-1 TRBV6-1 - TRBD2 TGTGCCAGCAGTGAAGGGCTAGCGGGAGGCTCCAATGAGCAGTTCTTC CASSEGLAGGSNEQFF
TRBJ2-5 TRBV9 - TRBD2 TGTGCCAGCAGCGTAGTGGGGACTAGCGGTGTTCAAGAGACCCAGTACTTC CASSVVGTSGVQETQYF
TRBJ1-2 TRBV11-2 - - TGTGCCAGCCACAACAACCCCGGACAGATCTATGGCTACACCTTC CASHNNPGQIYGYTF
TRBJ1-2 TRBV30 - TRBD1 TGTGCCTGGAGTTATACAGGGGGCTATGGCTACACCTTC CAWSYTGGYGYTF
TRBJ1-4 TRBV6-1 once - TGTGCCAGCAGTGAAGATGGGAATCCAGGGGAAGATCTGTTTTTT CASSEDGNPGEDLFF
TRBJ1-5 TRBV5-7 - - TGTGCCAGCAGCGGGAGAGGGGGAAATAGCAATCAGCCCCAGCATTTT CASSGRGGNSNQPQHF
TRBJ1-2 TRBV15 few - TGTGCCACCAGCAGAGATAGGGTAAAGGGCGGGGGCTACACCTTC CATSRDRVKGGGYTF